The T cell receptor beta chain under discussion was sequenced for a study of cytomegalovirus exposure and HLA in healthy donors. This PCR relied on a set of 60 Vbeta primers and 13 Jbeta primers. The repertoire was sequenced with immunoSEQ multiplex PCR; TCRdb's copy has only in-frame clones and lacks some. The table has under 200,000 clones, about four fifths seen once. Germline V gene data show CDR1 as GTSNPN and CDR2 as SVGIG (reference sequence). The CDR3 runs 15 residues. With V trimmed by 1 base and J by 2 bases, 5 bases remained unmatched. This clone was observed a single time. Its specificity is unknown. Study observations and caveats: The authors later found HLA-associated TCR beta chains more clonally expanded than equally common others. Cytomegalovirus-associated status was assigned to roughly 160 TCR beta chains. Rare TCR sequences dominated, though some public TCRs recurred in many donors.

The sequence derives from a male donor in good health and CMV-seropositive. The chain carries TRBV30 and TRBJ2-7; 10 positions match TRBD1. What was sequenced was PBMCs. Here the CDR3 reads CAWSGATGGPYEQYF. The CDR3 DNA follows: TGTGCCTGGAGTGGGGCGACAGGGGGCCCCTACGAGCAGTACTTC.